The TCR beta chain described here comes from a study of monozygotic twins with inflammatory bowel disease. Study observations and caveats: No single strong signal or clonotype associated with IBD was supported. By inverse Simpson index, TCRbeta diversity was lower in IBD patients than in healthy co-twins.

The germline V gene has CDR1 LGHNA and CDR2 YNFKEQ. The CDR3 contains 17 residues. Each CDR3 protein gets one entry in TCRdb, which reprocessed the 5' RACE reads and gives no DNA. Recorded for this sample: around 450,000 distinct CDR3 sequences. A note on this clonotype: Its antigen is undetermined.

The TCR was taken from a human donor with ulcerative colitis or Crohn's disease, or a healthy co-twin of an affected twin (not recorded which). The chain links TRBV4-2 to TRBJ2-1. Input material: blood. The CDR3 sequence is CASSQDWASASYNEQFF.